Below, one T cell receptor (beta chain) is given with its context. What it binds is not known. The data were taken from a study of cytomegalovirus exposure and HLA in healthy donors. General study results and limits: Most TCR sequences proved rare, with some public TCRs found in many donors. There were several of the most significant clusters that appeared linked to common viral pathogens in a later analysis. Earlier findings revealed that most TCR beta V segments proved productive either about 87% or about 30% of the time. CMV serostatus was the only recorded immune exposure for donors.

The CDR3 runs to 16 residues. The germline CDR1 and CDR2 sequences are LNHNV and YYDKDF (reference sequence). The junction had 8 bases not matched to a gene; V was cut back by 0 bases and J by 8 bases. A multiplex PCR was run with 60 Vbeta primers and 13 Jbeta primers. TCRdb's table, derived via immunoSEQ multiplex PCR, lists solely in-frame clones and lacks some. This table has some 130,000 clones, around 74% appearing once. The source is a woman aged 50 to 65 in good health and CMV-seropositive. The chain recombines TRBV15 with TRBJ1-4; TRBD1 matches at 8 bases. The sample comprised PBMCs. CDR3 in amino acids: CATSREKGQGIEKLFF. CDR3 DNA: TGTGCCACCAGCAGAGAGAAAGGACAGGGCATAGAAAAACTGTTTTTT.